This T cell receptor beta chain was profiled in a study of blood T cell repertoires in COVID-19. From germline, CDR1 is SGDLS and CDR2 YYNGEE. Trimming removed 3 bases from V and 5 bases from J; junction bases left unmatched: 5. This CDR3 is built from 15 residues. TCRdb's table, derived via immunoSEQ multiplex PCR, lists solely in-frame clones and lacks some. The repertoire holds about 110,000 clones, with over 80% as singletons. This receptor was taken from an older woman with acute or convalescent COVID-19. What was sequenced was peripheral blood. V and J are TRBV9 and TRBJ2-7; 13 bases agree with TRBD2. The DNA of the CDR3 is TGTGCCAGCAGCGCCTTGGGACTAGCGGGAAACGAGCAGTACTTC. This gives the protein CASSALGLAGNEQYF.